This TCR beta chain derives from a study of blood T cells in healthy people across ages. Each donor was a healthy Caucasian individual from Russia, aged roughly 6 to 100. A sample-barcoded 5' primer and a J-beta primer mix were used in a second PCR of roughly 6 to 11 cycles. MiXCR was run by TCRdb on the 5' RACE reads, yielding one entry per CDR3 protein. Of over 1,500,000 distinct CDR3 sequences detected, about 39% appear once; the ten largest clones hold 20% to 25%. Deletions cut 6 bases from V and 0 bases from J, with 15 bases between. In germline, CDR1 is DFQATT, CDR2 SNEGSKA (reference sequence). This CDR3 is 14 amino acids long.

This clonotype was sampled from a human donor in good health. The specimen was blood. This sequence joins TRBV20-1 and TRBJ2-7; tentative D call: TRBD2 (6 bases). The chain's CDR3 is CSARAGGRSYEQYF. The CDR3 DNA reads as TGCAGTGCCCGGGCCGGGGGACGCTCCTACGAGCAGTACTTC.